The clone carrying this TCR beta chain was seen ten or more times. Its antigen is not known. These data come from a study of CD8+CD57+ T cells in acquired aplastic anemia. Looking at the study overall: Mean yield of DNA from sorted CD4+ and CD8+ cells was approximately 3 ug. CD4+ cell libraries from healthy donors averaged around 11 million reads.

This CDR3 is 19 amino acids long. The V and J ends lost 1 base and 3 bases, in that order; junction bases with no gene match: 11. Germline values: CDR1 LGHNA, CDR2 YSLEER. Notes on the study in general: Patients shared around 31 CD8+ CDR3 sequences with controls. Researchers reported that CD8+ Simpson's diversity was not significantly different in patients versus controls.

Genomic DNA, the template, was used for profiling of the TCR beta VDJ and CDR3. TCRdb redid the calling of the reads with MiXCR, one entry per CDR3 protein. The sample lists tens of thousands of distinct CDR3 sequences, 65% to 80% occurring once. The genes are TRBV4-3 and TRBJ2-2; TRBD1 aligns across 10 bases. The TCR originated in a human donor in good health, serving as a control. Material: sorted CD4+, CD8+, or CD8+CD57+ T cells (not recorded which) from PBMCs. The CDR3 DNA reads TGCGCCAGCAGCCAAGCAACCGGGACAGGGGTTATCTACACCGGGGAGCTGTTTTTT. Amino acids: CASSQATGTGVIYTGELFF.